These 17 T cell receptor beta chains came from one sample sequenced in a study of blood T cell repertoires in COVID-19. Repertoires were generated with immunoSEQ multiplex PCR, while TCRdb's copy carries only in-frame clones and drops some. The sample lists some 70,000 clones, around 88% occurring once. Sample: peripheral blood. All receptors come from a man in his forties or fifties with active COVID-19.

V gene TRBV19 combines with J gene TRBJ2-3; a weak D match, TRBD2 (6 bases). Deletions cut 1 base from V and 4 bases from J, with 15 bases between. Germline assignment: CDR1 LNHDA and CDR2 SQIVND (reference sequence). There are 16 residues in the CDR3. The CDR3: CASSIVGLFLPDTQYF. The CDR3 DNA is TGTGCCAGTAGTATAGTTGGACTATTTTTACCAGATACGCAGTATTTT.

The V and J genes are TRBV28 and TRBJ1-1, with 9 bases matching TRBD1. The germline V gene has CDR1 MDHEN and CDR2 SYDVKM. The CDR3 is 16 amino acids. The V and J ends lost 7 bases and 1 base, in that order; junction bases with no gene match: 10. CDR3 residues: CASKKSRDRENTEAFF. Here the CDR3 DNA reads TGTGCCAGCAAAAAGTCCCGGGACAGGGAGAACACTGAAGCTTTCTTT.

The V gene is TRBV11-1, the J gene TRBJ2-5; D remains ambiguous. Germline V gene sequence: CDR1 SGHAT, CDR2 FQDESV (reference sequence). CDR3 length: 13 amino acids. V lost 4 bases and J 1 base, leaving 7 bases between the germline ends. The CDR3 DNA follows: TGTGCCAGCAGCTGGTCTAGCCAAGAGACCCAGTACTTC. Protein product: CASSWSSQETQYF.

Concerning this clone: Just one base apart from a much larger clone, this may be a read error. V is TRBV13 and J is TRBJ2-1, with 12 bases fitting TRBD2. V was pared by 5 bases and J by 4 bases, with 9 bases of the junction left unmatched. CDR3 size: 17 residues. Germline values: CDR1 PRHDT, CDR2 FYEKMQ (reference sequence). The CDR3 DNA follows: TGTGCCAGCAGCACCGCCGGGACTAGCGGGCTGTACAATGAGCAGTTCTTC. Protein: CASSTAGTSGLYNEQFF. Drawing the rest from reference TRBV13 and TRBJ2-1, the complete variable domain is AAGVIQSPRHLIKEKRETATLKCYPIPRHDTVYWYQQGPGQDPQFLISFYEKMQSDKGSIPDRFSAQQFSDYHSELNMSSLELGDSALYFCASSTAGTSGLYNEQFFGPGTRLTVL.

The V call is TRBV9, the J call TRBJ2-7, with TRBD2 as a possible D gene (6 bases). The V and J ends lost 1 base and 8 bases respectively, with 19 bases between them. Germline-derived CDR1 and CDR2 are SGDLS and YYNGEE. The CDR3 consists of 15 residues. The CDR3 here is CASSVTGDFLNQQYF. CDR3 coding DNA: TGTGCCAGCAGCGTAACCGGGGACTTTCTTAACCAGCAGTACTTC.

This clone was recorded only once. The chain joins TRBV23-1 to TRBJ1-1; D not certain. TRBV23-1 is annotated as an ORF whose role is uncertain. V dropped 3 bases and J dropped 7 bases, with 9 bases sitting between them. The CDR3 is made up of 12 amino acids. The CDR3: CASSQRAGEAFF. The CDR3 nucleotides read TGCGCCAGCAGTCAGAGGGCCGGTGAAGCTTTCTTT.

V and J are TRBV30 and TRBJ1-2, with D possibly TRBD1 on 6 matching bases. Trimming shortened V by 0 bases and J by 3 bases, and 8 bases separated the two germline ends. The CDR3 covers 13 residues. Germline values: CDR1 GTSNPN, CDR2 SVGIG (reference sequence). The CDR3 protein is CAWSVGGDYGYTF. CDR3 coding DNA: TGTGCCTGGAGTGTTGGGGGCGACTATGGCTACACCTTC.

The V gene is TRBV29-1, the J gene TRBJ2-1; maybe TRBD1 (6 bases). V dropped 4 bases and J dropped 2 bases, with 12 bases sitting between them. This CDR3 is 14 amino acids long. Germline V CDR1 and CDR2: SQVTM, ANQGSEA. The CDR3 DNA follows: TGCAGCGTTGGACAGGTCCTCACCTACAATGAGCAGTTCTTC. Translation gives CSVGQVLTYNEQFF.

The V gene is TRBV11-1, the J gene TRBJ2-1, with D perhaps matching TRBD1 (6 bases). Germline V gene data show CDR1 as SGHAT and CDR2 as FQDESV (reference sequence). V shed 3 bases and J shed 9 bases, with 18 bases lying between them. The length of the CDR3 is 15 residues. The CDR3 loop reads CASSLDRRGRGEQFF. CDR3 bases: TGTGCCAGCAGCTTGGATCGCAGGGGAAGGGGTGAGCAGTTCTTC.

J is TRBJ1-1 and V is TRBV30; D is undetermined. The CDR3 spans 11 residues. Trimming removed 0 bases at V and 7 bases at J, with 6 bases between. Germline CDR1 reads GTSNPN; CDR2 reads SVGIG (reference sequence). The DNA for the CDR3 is TGTGCCTGGAGTGTCCAGATTGAAGCTTTCTTT. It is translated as CAWSVQIEAFF.

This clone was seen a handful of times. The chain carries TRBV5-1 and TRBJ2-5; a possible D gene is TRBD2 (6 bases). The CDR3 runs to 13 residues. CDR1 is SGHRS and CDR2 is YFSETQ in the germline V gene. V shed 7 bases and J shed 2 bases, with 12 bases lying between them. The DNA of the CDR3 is TGCGCCAGCGGCGGGGACGGGCAAGAGACCCAGTACTTC. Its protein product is CASGGDGQETQYF.

The CDR3 sequence is CASSAGDRVYGNTIYF. The CDR3, as DNA: TGTGCCAGCAGCGCTGGGGACAGGGTCTATGGAAACACCATATATTTT. The chain is built from TRBV9 and TRBJ1-3; 9 positions match TRBD1. The CDR3 sequence is 16 residues long. Germline V lookup: CDR1 SGDLS, CDR2 YYNGEE. With V trimmed by 3 bases and J by 3 bases, 7 bases remained unmatched. Full variable domain (rest looked up from reference TRBV9 and TRBJ1-3): DSGVTQTPKHLITATGQRVTLRCSPRSGDLSVYWYQQSLDQGLQFLIQYYNGEERAKGNILERFSAQQFPDLHSELNLSSLELGDSALYFCASSAGDRVYGNTIYFGEGSWLTVV.

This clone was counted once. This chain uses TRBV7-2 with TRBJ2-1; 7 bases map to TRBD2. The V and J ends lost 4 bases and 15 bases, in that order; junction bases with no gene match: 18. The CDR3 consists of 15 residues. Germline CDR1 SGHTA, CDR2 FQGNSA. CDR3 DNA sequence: TGTGCCAGCAGCTCAGGACTAGAATGGGGGACTTCAGGGTTCTTC. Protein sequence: CASSSGLEWGTSGFF.

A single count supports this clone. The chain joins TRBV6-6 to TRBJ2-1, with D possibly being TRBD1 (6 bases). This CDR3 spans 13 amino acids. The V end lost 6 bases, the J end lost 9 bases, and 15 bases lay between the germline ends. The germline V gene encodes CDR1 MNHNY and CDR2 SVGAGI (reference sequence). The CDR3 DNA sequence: TGTGCCAGCAGCCAACAGGGTATGGTTGAGCAGTTCTTC. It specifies CASSQQGMVEQFF.

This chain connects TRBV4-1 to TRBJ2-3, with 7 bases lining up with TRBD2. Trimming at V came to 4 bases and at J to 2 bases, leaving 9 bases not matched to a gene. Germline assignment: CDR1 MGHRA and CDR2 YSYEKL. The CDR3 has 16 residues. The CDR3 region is CASSRLGGVVTDTQYF. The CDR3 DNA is TGCGCCAGCAGCCGTCTGGGGGGGGTAGTCACAGATACGCAGTATTTT.

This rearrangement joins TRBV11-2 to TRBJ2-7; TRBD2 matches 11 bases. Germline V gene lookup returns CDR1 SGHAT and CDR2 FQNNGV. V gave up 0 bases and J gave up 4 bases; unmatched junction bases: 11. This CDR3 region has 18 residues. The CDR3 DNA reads TGTGCCAGCAGCTTAGATGGAACAACTAGCGGGAGTACATACGAGCAGTACTTC. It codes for CASSLDGTTSGSTYEQYF. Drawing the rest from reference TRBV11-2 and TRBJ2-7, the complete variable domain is EAGVAQSPRYKIIEKRQSVAFWCNPISGHATLYWYQQILGQGPKLLIQFQNNGVVDDSQLPKDRFSAERLKGVDSTLKIQPAKLEDSAVYLCASSLDGTTSGSTYEQYFGPGTRLTVT.

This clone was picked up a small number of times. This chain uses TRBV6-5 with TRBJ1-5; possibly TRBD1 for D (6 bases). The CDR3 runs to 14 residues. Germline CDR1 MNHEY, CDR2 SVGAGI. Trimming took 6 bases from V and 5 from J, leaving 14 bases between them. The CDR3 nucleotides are TGTGCCAGCAGGGGGGAACACAGGGATCAGCCCCAGCATTTT. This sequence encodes CASRGEHRDQPQHF.